This TCR beta chain was found in a study of cytomegalovirus exposure and HLA in healthy donors. Every donor was a healthy person donating bone marrow. PCR primers comprised 60 Vbeta and 13 Jbeta primers. Assay: immunoSEQ multiplex PCR; the TCRdb copy retains only in-frame clones and omits some. The data contain 120,000 or so clones, 70% to 80% of them seen just once; the ten biggest clones take up about 3.5%. Study results and caveats: Cytomegalovirus-associated status was assigned to about 180 TCR beta chains. Per a later analysis, HLA-associated TCR beta chains showed more clonal expansion than other, equally common TCR beta chains.

Concerning this clone itself: The antigen is undetermined.

The V end was cut by 1 base, the J end by 5 bases, with 12 bases between. The germline V gene has CDR1 SGHDN and CDR2 FVKESK. The CDR3 is 14 amino acids. The chain employs TRBV14 and TRBJ2-7; D remains ambiguous. This clonotype was sampled from a man aged 25 to 40 in good health and CMV-seronegative. The sequenced sample was PBMCs. CDR3 protein: CASSQVTGYDEQYF. The CDR3 DNA is TGTGCCAGCAGCCAAGTTACCGGGTACGACGAGCAGTACTTC. Full variable domain (rest looked up from reference TRBV14 and TRBJ2-7): EAGVTQFPSHSVIEKGQTVTLRCDPISGHDNLYWYRRVMGKEIKFLLHFVKESKQDESGMPNNRFLAERTGGTYSTLKVQPAELEDSGVYFCASSQVTGYDEQYFGPGTRLTVT.